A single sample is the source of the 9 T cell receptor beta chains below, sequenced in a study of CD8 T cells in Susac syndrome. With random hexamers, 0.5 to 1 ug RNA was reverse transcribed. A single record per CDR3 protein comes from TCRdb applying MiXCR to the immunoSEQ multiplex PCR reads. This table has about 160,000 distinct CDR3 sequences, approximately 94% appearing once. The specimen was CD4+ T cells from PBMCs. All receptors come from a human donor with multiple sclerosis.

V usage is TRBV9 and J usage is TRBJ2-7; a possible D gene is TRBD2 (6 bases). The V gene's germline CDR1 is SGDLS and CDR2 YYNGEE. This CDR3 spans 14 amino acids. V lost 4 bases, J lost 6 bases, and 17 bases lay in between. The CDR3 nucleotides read TGTGCCAGCAGCCCCGGGACTTCTGCGCGCGAGCAGTACTTC. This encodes CASSPGTSAREQYF. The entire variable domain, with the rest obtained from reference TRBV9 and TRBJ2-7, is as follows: DSGVTQTPKHLITATGQRVTLRCSPRSGDLSVYWYQQSLDQGLQFLIQYYNGEERAKGNILERFSAQQFPDLHSELNLSSLELGDSALYFCASSPGTSAREQYFGPGTRLTVT.

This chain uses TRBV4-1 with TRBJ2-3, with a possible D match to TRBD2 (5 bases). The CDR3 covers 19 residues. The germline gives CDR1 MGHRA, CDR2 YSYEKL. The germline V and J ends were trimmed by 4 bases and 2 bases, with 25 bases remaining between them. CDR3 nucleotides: TGCGCCAGCAGCCGAAATCGGGTGACTACTCCACCTTACACAGATACGCAGTATTTT. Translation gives CASSRNRVTTPPYTDTQYF.

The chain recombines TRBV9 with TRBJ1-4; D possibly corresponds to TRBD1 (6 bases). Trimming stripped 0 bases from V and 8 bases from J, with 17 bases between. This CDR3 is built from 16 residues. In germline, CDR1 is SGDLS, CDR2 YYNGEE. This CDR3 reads CASSVGAQGNGEKLFF. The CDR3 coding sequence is TGTGCCAGCAGCGTAGGTGCACAGGGTAACGGAGAAAAACTGTTTTTT. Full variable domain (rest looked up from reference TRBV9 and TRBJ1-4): DSGVTQTPKHLITATGQRVTLRCSPRSGDLSVYWYQQSLDQGLQFLIQYYNGEERAKGNILERFSAQQFPDLHSELNLSSLELGDSALYFCASSVGAQGNGEKLFFGSGTQLSVL.

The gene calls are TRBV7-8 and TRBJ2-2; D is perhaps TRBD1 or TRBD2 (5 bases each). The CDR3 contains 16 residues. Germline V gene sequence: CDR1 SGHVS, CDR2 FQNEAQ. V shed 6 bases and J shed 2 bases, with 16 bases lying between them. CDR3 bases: TGTGCCAGCAGGGCTCCCGGGGCCCTAAACACCGGGGAGCTGTTTTTT. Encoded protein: CASRAPGALNTGELFF.

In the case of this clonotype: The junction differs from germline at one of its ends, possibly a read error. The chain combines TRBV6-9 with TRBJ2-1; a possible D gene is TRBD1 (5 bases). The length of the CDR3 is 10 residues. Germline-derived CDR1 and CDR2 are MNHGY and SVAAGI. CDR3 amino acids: CASSLGALLF. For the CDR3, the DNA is TGTGCCAGCAGCCTTGGGGCCCTCCTCTTC.

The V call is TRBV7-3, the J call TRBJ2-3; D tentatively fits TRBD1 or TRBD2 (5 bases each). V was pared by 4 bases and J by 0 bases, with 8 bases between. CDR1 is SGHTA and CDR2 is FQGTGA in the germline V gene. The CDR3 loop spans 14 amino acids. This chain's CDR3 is CASSSGPSTDTQYF. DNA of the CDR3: TGTGCCAGCAGCTCGGGGCCTAGCACAGATACGCAGTATTTT.

The CDR3 DNA sequence: TGTGCCAGCAGCGTAAGGGTAGGGGGCACCGGGGAGCTGTTTTTT. Its translation is CASSVRVGGTGELFF. The rearrangement links TRBV4-2 to TRBJ2-2; TRBD1 might be the D (6 bases). The V gene lost 5 bases and the J gene lost 4 bases, with 14 bases spanning the gap. The CDR3 has 15 residues. Germline values: CDR1 LGHNA, CDR2 YNFKEQ.

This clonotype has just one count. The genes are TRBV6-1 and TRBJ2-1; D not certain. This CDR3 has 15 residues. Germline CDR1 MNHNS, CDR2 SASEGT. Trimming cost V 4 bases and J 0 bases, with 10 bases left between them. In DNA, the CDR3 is TGTGCCAGCAGTGGTCGCCGGAGCTCCTACAATGAGCAGTTCTTC. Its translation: CASSGRRSSYNEQFF.

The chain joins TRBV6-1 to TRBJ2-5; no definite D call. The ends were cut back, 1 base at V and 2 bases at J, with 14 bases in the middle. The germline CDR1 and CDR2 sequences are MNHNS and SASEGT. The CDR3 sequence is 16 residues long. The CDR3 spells CASSEGITAGQETQYF. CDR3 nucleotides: TGTGCCAGCAGTGAAGGGATCACGGCTGGGCAAGAGACCCAGTACTTC.